The TCR beta chain described here comes from a study of shared clonotypes between healthy human individuals. Whole-study findings and limits: Investigators expected sequencing depth to affect clonotype sharing among donors.

An even split of each subset's genomic DNA across several immunoSEQ plates was performed. As processed by the authors: ImmunoSEQ output lacked quality scores and full-length reads, limiting matched filtering. The table came from immunoSEQ multiplex PCR; TCRdb's copy has only in-frame clones and leaves some out. V, J and clone size were drawn from that table, and D and trimming were deduced from the DNA. The table records approximately 2.4 million clones, nearly 97% of them present only once. As regards this clone: Its antigen is unidentified.

Each sample came from a Caucasian adult donor living in Nashville, Tennessee. CDR1 and CDR2 from the germline V gene are MNHNS and SASEGT. V was clipped by 3 bases and J by 2 bases, with 14 bases between them. The CDR3 length is 16 residues. The chain uses TRBV6-1 and TRBJ1-5; D remains ambiguous. The clonotype was recovered from a man aged 18 to 29 in good health. Sequencing was performed on naive CD4+ T cells sorted from blood. As for subset: CD45RA+ positively selected. The CDR3 bases are TGTGCCAGCAGTGAGGGAACTAAGGGTGGCAATCAGCCCCAGCATTTT. This gives the protein CASSEGTKGGNQPQHF.